The entry below describes one T cell receptor beta chain. The antigen remains undetermined. The V gene end was trimmed by 2 bases and the J gene end by 6 bases; junction bases not matched to a gene: 4. The V gene's germline CDR1 is SGHTA and CDR2 FQGNSA. The length of the CDR3 is 16 residues. The entry originates in a study of cytomegalovirus exposure and HLA in healthy donors. Findings of the study overall: The majority of TCR sequences were rare, yet some public TCRs appeared in many donors. Sequencing likely caused a cluster of highly shared sequence variants. As a later analysis revealed, the rate of TCR association differed by HLA locus, with DRB1 most and HLA-C fewest.

This PCR relied on a set of 60 Vbeta primers and 13 Jbeta primers. Method: immunoSEQ multiplex PCR; TCRdb's copy keeps in-frame clones and lacks some. The data show around 150,000 clones, with 80% seen just once and roughly 4.7% held by the top ten. The chain carries TRBV7-2 and TRBJ2-1; 13 bases agree with TRBD2. Material: PBMCs. The clonotype comes from a man aged 30 to 39 in good health and CMV-seronegative. CDR3 sequence reads: CASSLWGLAGTNEQFF. Here the CDR3 DNA reads TGTGCCAGCAGCTTATGGGGACTAGCGGGAACCAATGAGCAGTTCTTC.